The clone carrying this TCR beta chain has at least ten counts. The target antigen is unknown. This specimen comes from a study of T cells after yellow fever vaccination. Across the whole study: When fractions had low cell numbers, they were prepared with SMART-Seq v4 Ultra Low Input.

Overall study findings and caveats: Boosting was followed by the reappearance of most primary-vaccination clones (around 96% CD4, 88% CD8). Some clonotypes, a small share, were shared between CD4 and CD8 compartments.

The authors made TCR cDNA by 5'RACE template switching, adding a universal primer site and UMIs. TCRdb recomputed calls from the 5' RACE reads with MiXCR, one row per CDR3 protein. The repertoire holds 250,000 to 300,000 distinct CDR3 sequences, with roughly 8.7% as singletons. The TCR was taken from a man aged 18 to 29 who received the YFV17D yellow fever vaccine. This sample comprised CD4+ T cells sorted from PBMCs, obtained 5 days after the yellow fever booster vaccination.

This CDR3 is CASSPRQTDNEQFF. The CDR3 coding sequence is TGTGCCAGCAGCCCGAGACAGACCGACAATGAGCAGTTCTTC. The chain recombines TRBV9 with TRBJ2-1, with a tentative D call TRBD1 (5 bases). Germline V gene lookup returns CDR1 SGDLS and CDR2 YYNGEE. There are 14 residues in the CDR3. V was clipped by 4 bases and J by 5 bases, with 13 bases between them.